The 13 T cell receptor beta chains given below trace back to one sample, sequenced in a study of T-cell memory formation after mild COVID-19. MiXCR, run by TCRdb on the 5' RACE reads, gives a single entry per CDR3 protein. The sample lists around 440,000 distinct CDR3 sequences, over 15% occurring once. The sequenced sample was PBMCs or a T cell subset sorted from them (not recorded which). These receptors originate from an adult woman who had mild COVID-19 (a few samples of this study predate the infection). Cell type and time point are not known.

The sample holds one count of this clonotype. The chain uses TRBV12-3 or TRBV12-4 and TRBJ2-2, with 9 positions matching TRBD2. The CDR3 length is 15 residues. The J segment lost 4 bases and the V segment lost 5 bases, leaving 5 bases of the junction unmatched. CDR3 in DNA: TGTGCCAGCAGTCTTAGCGGGAGTGGCACCGGGGAGCTGTTTTTT. It codes for CASSLSGSGTGELFF.

This clonotype was recorded a few times. This chain links TRBV5-1 with TRBJ1-6; weak D call: TRBD1 (5 bases). Germline V gives CDR1 SGHRS, CDR2 YFSETQ. V was shortened by 4 bases and J by 14 bases, with 19 bases between the two germline ends. There are 14 residues in the CDR3. This chain's CDR3 is CASSGGDGSLALHF. The CDR3 coding sequence is TGCGCCAGCAGCGGGGGGGACGGTTCTTTGGCCCTCCACTTT.

This clonotype was seen a handful of times. CDR3 sequence (DNA): TGTGCCACCAGCAGAGATTCAGGATATGGCTACACCTTC. It translates to CATSRDSGYGYTF. V is TRBV15 and J is TRBJ1-2, with D hard to call. V was cut by 0 bases and J by 5 bases, with 7 bases left in between. The CDR3 spans 13 residues. Germline-derived CDR1 and CDR2 are LNHNV and YYDKDF (reference sequence).

The chain is built from TRBV7-3 and TRBJ1-1; 7 bases are shared with TRBD1. CDR1 is SGHTA and CDR2 is FQGTGA in the germline V gene. The junction had 12 bases not matched to a gene; V was cut back by 5 bases and J by 3 bases. The CDR3 is 16 amino acids. CDR3 residues: CASSPTKPTGYTEAFF. The CDR3 bases are TGTGCCAGCAGCCCCACCAAACCGACAGGGTACACTGAAGCTTTCTTT.

The V gene is TRBV4-2, the J gene TRBJ2-1; D gene unclear. The CDR3 consists of 14 residues. CDR1 and CDR2 from the germline V gene are LGHNA and YNFKEQ. Trimming left V 2 bases short and J 8 bases short, with 13 bases between. CDR3 amino acids: CASSQNWYEDEQFF. The CDR3 DNA sequence: TGTGCCAGCAGCCAAAATTGGTATGAGGATGAGCAGTTCTTC.

The chain recombines TRBV2 with TRBJ2-3; perhaps D is TRBD1 or TRBD2 (5 bases each). Germline lookup yields CDR1 SNHLY and CDR2 FYNNEI. The CDR3 covers 13 residues. V lost 1 base to trimming and J lost 8 bases, with 10 bases between them. Here the CDR3 reads CASSEGERGTQYF. The CDR3 DNA is TGTGCCAGCAGTGAAGGGGAGAGGGGTACGCAGTATTTT.

A few counts support this clonotype. The V and J genes are TRBV9 and TRBJ2-1, with TRBD2 as a possible D gene (6 bases). V was cut by 0 bases and J by 8 bases, with 6 bases left in between. The length of the CDR3 is 12 residues. The germline CDR1 and CDR2 sequences are SGDLS and YYNGEE. CDR3 residues: CASSVAGDEQFF. Here the CDR3 DNA reads TGTGCCAGCAGCGTAGCGGGGGATGAGCAGTTCTTC.

This clonotype was seen at least ten times. The DNA for the CDR3 is TGCAGTGCTAGCCCTGCAGCGGGGACTTACAATGAGCAGTTCTTC. Encoded protein: CSASPAAGTYNEQFF. This rearrangement joins TRBV20-1 to TRBJ2-1, with 7 nucleotides matching TRBD2. This CDR3 spans 15 amino acids. In germline, CDR1 is DFQATT, CDR2 SNEGSKA (reference sequence). V gave up 3 bases and J gave up 4 bases; unmatched junction bases: 9.

This clonotype was seen many times. The chain joins TRBV19 to TRBJ1-1; D is unresolved. Germline-derived CDR1 and CDR2 are LNHDA and SQIVND (reference sequence). With 3 bases removed from V and 3 bases from J, the gap between germline ends came to 2 bases. The CDR3 runs 11 residues. CDR3 residues: CASSIYTEAFF. The CDR3 DNA reads TGTGCCAGTAGTATTTACACTGAAGCTTTCTTT.

This clonotype was counted only a few times. This chain connects TRBV19 to TRBJ2-3; TRBD2 matches at 11 bases. Unmatched junction bases numbered 3, after V lost 2 bases and J lost 2 bases. The CDR3 extends over 16 amino acids. CDR1 LNHDA and CDR2 SQIVND come from the germline V gene (reference sequence). CDR3 in amino acids: CASSIRLAGHTDTQYF. CDR3 in DNA: TGTGCCAGTAGTATACGACTAGCGGGGCACACAGATACGCAGTATTTT.

J is TRBJ1-1 and V is TRBV19; possibly TRBD1 for D (5 bases). V lost 3 bases and J 4 bases, leaving 15 bases between the germline ends. Germline-derived CDR1 and CDR2 are LNHDA and SQIVND (reference sequence). CDR3 size: 15 residues. CDR3 region: CASSISWGSGTEAFF. The CDR3 nucleotides are TGTGCCAGTAGTATTTCGTGGGGGAGCGGCACTGAAGCTTTCTTT.

This chain joins TRBV5-1 and TRBJ2-3, with 9 nucleotides matching TRBD1. V shed 5 bases, J shed 1 base, and the junction held 8 bases outside the gene matches. This CDR3 has 16 amino acids. Germline loops: CDR1 SGHRS, CDR2 YFSETQ. The CDR3 region is CASSRGQGLRTDTQYF. CDR3 nucleotide sequence: TGCGCCAGCAGTCGCGGACAGGGGCTCCGCACAGATACGCAGTATTTT.

On this clonotype: A read error may account for a junction end that differs from germline. The gene calls are TRBV6-5 and TRBJ2-1, with TRBD2 matching 10 bases. The CDR3 has 15 amino acids. The germline gives CDR1 MNHEY, CDR2 SVGAGI. The DNA of the CDR3 is TGTGCCAGCAGGGAGCGGGGGGGCCTCGGCAATGAGCAGCTCTTC. Its protein is CASRERGGLGNEQLF.